Listed below are T cell receptor beta chains from one sample, sequenced in a study of blood T cell repertoires in COVID-19. Clones were sequenced by immunoSEQ multiplex PCR, and TCRdb holds only the in-frame ones, with some missing. Here the sample spans 350,000 to 400,000 clones, less than 90% being singletons. The sequenced sample consisted of PBMCs or T cells enriched from blood (not recorded which). The receptors originated from a woman in her twenties or thirties who had recovered from COVID-19. Each CDR3 is given with its conserved first and last residue. Each record gives: D gene, J gene, clone size, V gene, CDR3 DNA, CDR3 protein. A D gene is named only where the DNA matches it firmly. Part of the rows lack a size; the others show once, few, many or a class for expanded clones.

D gene: .
J gene: TRBJ1-5
clone size: .
V gene: TRBV2
CDR3 DNA: TGTGCCAGCAGTGAAAGGGGGGGGAATCAGCCCCAGCATTTT
CDR3 protein: CASSERGGNQPQHF

D gene: .
J gene: TRBJ2-1
clone size: .
V gene: TRBV5-1
CDR3 DNA: TGCGCCAGCAGGCCGGACAACAATGAGCAGTTCTTC
CDR3 protein: CASRPDNNEQFF

D gene: TRBD2
J gene: TRBJ2-1
clone size: .
V gene: TRBV6-5
CDR3 DNA: TGTGCCAGCAGGGTACTAGCGCTCTCCTACAATGAGCAGTTCTTC
CDR3 protein: CASRVLALSYNEQFF

D gene: .
J gene: TRBJ1-1
clone size: few
V gene: TRBV30
CDR3 DNA: TGTGCCTGGAAATGGGGGGTAGTAGGGACTGAAGCTTTCTTT
CDR3 protein: CAWKWGVVGTEAFF

D gene: .
J gene: TRBJ2-1
clone size: .
V gene: TRBV7-9
CDR3 DNA: TGTGCCAGCAGCTTTACGGGGTTCGATGAGCAGTTCTTC
CDR3 protein: CASSFTGFDEQFF

D gene: TRBD1
J gene: TRBJ2-7
clone size: .
V gene: TRBV7-3
CDR3 DNA: TGTGCCAGCAGCCGGTCCGGGACAGGGTCAGGCCACGAGCAGTACTTC
CDR3 protein: CASSRSGTGSGHEQYF

D gene: .
J gene: TRBJ1-2
clone size: .
V gene: TRBV29-1
CDR3 DNA: TGCAGCGTGCTCCTGGCGGGGAGCCATGGCTACACCTTC
CDR3 protein: CSVLLAGSHGYTF

D gene: TRBD1
J gene: TRBJ1-2
clone size: .
V gene: TRBV6-5
CDR3 DNA: TGTGCCAGCAGTACTAGCCGGGACAGCTATGGCTACACCTTC
CDR3 protein: CASSTSRDSYGYTF

D gene: .
J gene: TRBJ1-1
clone size: .
V gene: TRBV20-1
CDR3 DNA: TGCAGTGCTACCAGGGTCGCAGCTTTCTTT
CDR3 protein: CSATRVAAFF

D gene: .
J gene: TRBJ1-4
clone size: .
V gene: TRBV7-9
CDR3 DNA: TGTGCCAGCAGCCCTCGAGATGCCGAAAAACTGTTTTTT
CDR3 protein: CASSPRDAEKLFF

D gene: TRBD1
J gene: TRBJ1-4
clone size: once
V gene: TRBV14
CDR3 DNA: TGTGCCAGCAGCAGACAGGGGGCCACTAATGAAAAACTGTTTTTT
CDR3 protein: CASSRQGATNEKLFF

D gene: .
J gene: TRBJ2-1
clone size: .
V gene: TRBV18
CDR3 DNA: TGTGCCAGCTCACCACCGAGCCCTGACAATGAGCAGTTCTTC
CDR3 protein: CASSPPSPDNEQFF

D gene: .
J gene: TRBJ1-3
clone size: .
V gene: TRBV10-3
CDR3 DNA: TGTGCCATCAGTGATTTCAGTGGAAACACCATATATTTT
CDR3 protein: CAISDFSGNTIYF

D gene: TRBD1
J gene: TRBJ2-7
clone size: .
V gene: TRBV10-3
CDR3 DNA: TGTGCCATCAGCGAGACAGGGGGCGCGTTTTCCGAGCAGTACTTC
CDR3 protein: CAISETGGAFSEQYF

D gene: TRBD1
J gene: TRBJ1-2
clone size: .
V gene: TRBV15
CDR3 DNA: TGTGCCACCGGACCCAGGGCAGGGGGCATGATCTCGGACTACACCTTC
CDR3 protein: CATGPRAGGMISDYTF

D gene: TRBD2
J gene: TRBJ2-7
clone size: .
V gene: TRBV28
CDR3 DNA: TGTGCCAGCAGTCGGGGGGACGGCTCCTGGGAGCAGTACTTC
CDR3 protein: CASSRGDGSWEQYF

D gene: .
J gene: TRBJ1-4
clone size: .
V gene: TRBV21-1
CDR3 DNA: TGTGCCAGCAGCAAAGTTGGGGGACAGAGAAATGAAAAACTGTTTTTT
CDR3 protein: CASSKVGGQRNEKLFF

D gene: .
J gene: TRBJ2-1
clone size: .
V gene: TRBV5-1
CDR3 DNA: TGCGCCAGCAGCGGGGGCTCGCCCAGCAATGAGCAGTTCTTC
CDR3 protein: CASSGGSPSNEQFF

D gene: TRBD1
J gene: TRBJ1-2
clone size: few
V gene: TRBV28
CDR3 DNA: TGTGCCAGCAGATACACAGGGGGCCGCTATGGCTACACCTTC
CDR3 protein: CASRYTGGRYGYTF

D gene: TRBD1
J gene: TRBJ2-4
clone size: .
V gene: TRBV18
CDR3 DNA: TGTGCCAGCTCACCTTCACCGGGACAGGGGAACATTCAGTACTTC
CDR3 protein: CASSPSPGQGNIQYF

D gene: .
J gene: TRBJ1-1
clone size: .
V gene: TRBV5-1
CDR3 DNA: TGCGCCAGCAGCTTTCGCCCAGGACAAGGGAACACTGAAGCTTTCTTT
CDR3 protein: CASSFRPGQGNTEAFF

D gene: .
J gene: TRBJ2-5
clone size: .
V gene: TRBV18
CDR3 DNA: TGTGCCAGCTCACCGGAGGAGACCCAGTACTTC
CDR3 protein: CASSPEETQYF

D gene: .
J gene: TRBJ2-3
clone size: .
V gene: TRBV3-1/TRBV3-2
CDR3 DNA: TGTGCCAGCAGCCAATCTCCGGGAGCATCGGCAGATACGCAGTATTTT
CDR3 protein: CASSQSPGASADTQYF

D gene: .
J gene: TRBJ1-1
clone size: .
V gene: TRBV6-5
CDR3 DNA: TGTGCCAGCAGTATTGACAGGAAAGCTTTCTTT
CDR3 protein: CASSIDRKAFF

D gene: TRBD1
J gene: TRBJ2-3
clone size: .
V gene: TRBV6-5
CDR3 DNA: TGTGCCAGCACTCGGACAGGGGGTGACTCTAATACGCAGTATTTT
CDR3 protein: CASTRTGGDSNTQYF

D gene: .
J gene: TRBJ2-7
clone size: .
V gene: TRBV28
CDR3 DNA: TGTGCCAGTAGACTAGGCACCCACGAGCAGTACTTC
CDR3 protein: CASRLGTHEQYF

D gene: TRBD2
J gene: TRBJ2-1
clone size: .
V gene: TRBV10-3
CDR3 DNA: TGTGCCACCAAACCCGGACTAGCGGACTACAATGAGCAGTTCTTC
CDR3 protein: CATKPGLADYNEQFF

D gene: .
J gene: TRBJ2-1
clone size: .
V gene: TRBV28
CDR3 DNA: TGTGCCAGCAGACAAACAGGGTATGAGCAGTTCTTC
CDR3 protein: CASRQTGYEQFF

D gene: .
J gene: TRBJ2-7
clone size: .
V gene: TRBV2
CDR3 DNA: TGTGCCAGCAAAACAGGGCGATCCTACGAGCAGTACTTC
CDR3 protein: CASKTGRSYEQYF

D gene: .
J gene: TRBJ2-1
clone size: .
V gene: TRBV5-4
CDR3 DNA: TGTGCCAGCAGCCCCGGGCGGGCTTCAACCTACAATGAGCAGTTCTTC
CDR3 protein: CASSPGRASTYNEQFF

D gene: TRBD1
J gene: TRBJ1-2
clone size: .
V gene: TRBV19
CDR3 DNA: TGTGCCAGTAGTATAATGGGACAGGGTAACTATGGCTACACCTTC
CDR3 protein: CASSIMGQGNYGYTF

D gene: .
J gene: TRBJ1-5
clone size: .
V gene: TRBV7-6
CDR3 DNA: TGTGCCAGCAGCTTAGACCCAGATCAGCCCCAGCATTTT
CDR3 protein: CASSLDPDQPQHF

D gene: TRBD1
J gene: TRBJ1-1
clone size: .
V gene: TRBV5-4
CDR3 DNA: TGTGCCAGCAGCTCCGGGACAGGGATCCGGAACACTGAAGCTTTCTTT
CDR3 protein: CASSSGTGIRNTEAFF

D gene: TRBD2
J gene: TRBJ2-7
clone size: once
V gene: TRBV4-2
CDR3 DNA: TGTGCCAGCAGCCTTTCGGCAGCGGGAGGGACTTACGAGCAGTACTTC
CDR3 protein: CASSLSAAGGTYEQYF

D gene: .
J gene: TRBJ2-5
clone size: .
V gene: TRBV5-4
CDR3 DNA: TGTGCCAGCAGCGACCCATCAGGGGCCCAAGAGACCCAGTACTTC
CDR3 protein: CASSDPSGAQETQYF

D gene: TRBD1
J gene: TRBJ1-4
clone size: .
V gene: TRBV27
CDR3 DNA: TGTGCCAGCAGTTTAGTGGGGACAGGATCCGGAGAAAAACTGTTTTTT
CDR3 protein: CASSLVGTGSGEKLFF

D gene: TRBD1
J gene: TRBJ1-5
clone size: few
V gene: TRBV11-2
CDR3 DNA: TGTGCCAGCAGCTTAGGTACAGGGGGCCCTCAGCCCCAGCATTTT
CDR3 protein: CASSLGTGGPQPQHF

D gene: .
J gene: TRBJ1-2
clone size: .
V gene: TRBV9
CDR3 DNA: TGTGCCAGCAGCGTAGCTTTGGGGCAGAACTATGGCTACACCTTC
CDR3 protein: CASSVALGQNYGYTF

D gene: TRBD1
J gene: TRBJ1-5
clone size: .
V gene: TRBV19
CDR3 DNA: TGTGCCAGTAGTGGCCGGGACAGGGGTTTCAATCAGCCCCAGCATTTT
CDR3 protein: CASSGRDRGFNQPQHF

D gene: .
J gene: TRBJ2-1
clone size: .
V gene: TRBV12-5
CDR3 DNA: TGTGCTAGTGGTTTGGGAGATGAGCAGTTCTTC
CDR3 protein: CASGLGDEQFF

D gene: TRBD1
J gene: TRBJ1-6
clone size: .
V gene: TRBV7-3
CDR3 DNA: TGTGCCAGCAGTTTACAGGGGGCGGATTCACCCCTCCACTTT
CDR3 protein: CASSLQGADSPLHF

D gene: .
J gene: TRBJ2-5
clone size: .
V gene: TRBV5-1
CDR3 DNA: TGCGCCAGCAGCCAGTCGTCCGGGGGCCAAGAGACCCAGTACTTC
CDR3 protein: CASSQSSGGQETQYF

D gene: .
J gene: TRBJ1-1
clone size: .
V gene: TRBV5-1
CDR3 DNA: TGCGCCAGCAGCAGCAGGGTGAACACTGAAGCTTTCTTT
CDR3 protein: CASSSRVNTEAFF

D gene: TRBD1
J gene: TRBJ1-2
clone size: .
V gene: TRBV27
CDR3 DNA: TGTGCCAGCAGTTTTACGCGGACAGGGAAGAATGGCTACACCTTC
CDR3 protein: CASSFTRTGKNGYTF

D gene: .
J gene: TRBJ1-4
clone size: .
V gene: TRBV2
CDR3 DNA: TGTGCCAGCAGACTCGTGGAAAAACTGTTTTTT
CDR3 protein: CASRLVEKLFF

D gene: TRBD2
J gene: TRBJ2-1
clone size: .
V gene: TRBV6-5
CDR3 DNA: TGTGCCAGCAGGAGCGGGGGAGATGAGCAGTTCTTC
CDR3 protein: CASRSGGDEQFF

D gene: .
J gene: TRBJ1-2
clone size: .
V gene: TRBV27
CDR3 DNA: TGTGCCAGCAGTTTATTAGGGACAACTTCTTACTATGGCTACACCTTC
CDR3 protein: CASSLLGTTSYYGYTF